A selection of T cell receptor beta chains follows, all from one sample in a study of T cell changes during pregnancy in multiple sclerosis. Sequencing was performed with immunoSEQ multiplex PCR; in TCRdb, only in-frame clones are kept and a portion is missing. The repertoire holds about 49,000 clones, with approximately 92% as singletons. The sample in question was peripheral blood, obtained after pregnancy. Receptor source: a female donor with multiple sclerosis, enrolled in a pregnancy study. Each CDR3 is given with its conserved first and last residue. The D gene is left open where the match is weak. Expanded clones are given a class, and other clones once, few, many or no size at all.

J: TRBJ1-1; size: once; D: .; V: TRBV7-2; DNA: TGTGCCAGCAGCTTCCCCCGGACAGTGAACACTGAAGCTTTCTTT; CDR3: CASSFPRTVNTEAFF
J: TRBJ1-6; size: once; D: TRBD1; V: TRBV4-1; DNA: TGCGCCAGTGGGACAGGGGATAATTCACCCCTCCACTTT; CDR3: CASGTGDNSPLHF
J: TRBJ1-1; size: .; D: .; V: TRBV19; DNA: TGTGCCAGTAGTATAATGGGGCAGGGGACGGGCACTGAAGCTTTCTTT; CDR3: CASSIMGQGTGTEAFF
J: TRBJ1-6; size: .; D: TRBD1; V: TRBV19; DNA: TGTGCCAGCCGTAAACCGGGACAGGGGGCTTCACCCCTCCACTTT; CDR3: CASRKPGQGASPLHF
J: TRBJ2-5; size: .; D: .; V: TRBV30; DNA: TGTGCCTGGAGCCTGTACCAAGAGACCCAGTACTTC; CDR3: CAWSLYQETQYF
J: TRBJ2-1; size: .; D: .; V: TRBV11-1; DNA: TGTGCCAGCAGCCCCCAGTACAATGAGCAGTTCTTC; CDR3: CASSPQYNEQFF
J: TRBJ1-5; size: few; D: TRBD1; V: TRBV30; DNA: TGTGCCTGGAGTCAGGACAGGGTGGATCAGCCCCAGCATTTT; CDR3: CAWSQDRVDQPQHF
J: TRBJ2-1; size: once; D: TRBD2; V: TRBV6-4; DNA: TGTGCCAGCAACAGCGGGGGGGCCTACAATGAGCAGTTCTTC; CDR3: CASNSGGAYNEQFF
J: TRBJ2-5; size: .; D: TRBD2; V: TRBV4-2; DNA: TGTGCCAGCAGCGAAGCGGGATTTTGGGAGACCCAGTACTTC; CDR3: CASSEAGFWETQYF
J: TRBJ1-2; size: .; D: TRBD1; V: TRBV7-2; DNA: TGTGCCAGCAGCGTCCCCCGGGACAGGGCCCTTGGCTACACCTTC; CDR3: CASSVPRDRALGYTF
J: TRBJ2-5; size: .; D: TRBD1; V: TRBV7-6; DNA: TGTGCCAGCAGCTATCGTCGGGCAGGGGGCGCAGAGACCCAGTACTTC; CDR3: CASSYRRAGGAETQYF
J: TRBJ2-7; size: .; D: .; V: TRBV19; DNA: TGTGCCAGTAGTATAAGAGGTAGCTCGAGCTCCTACGAGCAGTACTTC; CDR3: CASSIRGSSSSYEQYF
J: TRBJ1-4; size: few; D: TRBD1; V: TRBV7-8; DNA: TGTGCCAGCAGCCGGGACAGGGGGAACGAAAAACTGTTTTTT; CDR3: CASSRDRGNEKLFF
J: TRBJ2-1; size: once; D: .; V: TRBV10-3; DNA: TGTGCCATCATGCGGAACAATGAGCAGTTCTTC; CDR3: CAIMRNNEQFF
J: TRBJ1-4; size: once; D: TRBD1; V: TRBV30; DNA: TGTGCCTGGAGGGGACAGAACATAGAAAAACTGTTTTTT; CDR3: CAWRGQNIEKLFF
J: TRBJ2-7; size: .; D: .; V: TRBV7-2; DNA: TGTGCCAGCAGCCTAGAGGCAGGGAACCGCTACGAGCAGTACTTC; CDR3: CASSLEAGNRYEQYF
J: TRBJ2-7; size: .; D: .; V: TRBV6-6; DNA: TGTGCCAGCAGTCTTTCGGGGACTGGAATTTGGGAGCAGTACTTC; CDR3: CASSLSGTGIWEQYF
J: TRBJ2-5; size: once; D: TRBD2; V: TRBV6-5; DNA: TGTGCCAGCAGTTACTCGAGTAGCGGGGGGGAGACCCAGTACTTC; CDR3: CASSYSSSGGETQYF
J: TRBJ1-4; size: .; D: .; V: TRBV11-1; DNA: TGTGCCAGCAGCTCCACCCGGGGGGGGCGCTTTGAAAAACTGTTTTTT; CDR3: CASSSTRGGRFEKLFF
J: TRBJ2-3; size: .; D: .; V: TRBV5-4; DNA: TGTGCCAGCGGGTCGGGAGCGGAGAATACGCAGTATTTT; CDR3: CASGSGAENTQYF
J: TRBJ1-1; size: .; D: .; V: TRBV6-4; DNA: TGTGCCAGAACCGAGGTGGAGAGGACTGAAGCTTTCTTT; CDR3: CARTEVERTEAFF
J: TRBJ2-1; size: .; D: TRBD2; V: TRBV12-5; DNA: TGTGCTAGTGGTTTGGTCGGGGGGGAGCAGTTCTTC; CDR3: CASGLVGGEQFF
J: TRBJ2-3; size: .; D: TRBD2; V: TRBV5-6; DNA: TGTGCCAGCAGCTTTAGCCCGGGACTAACCACAGATACGCAGTATTTT; CDR3: CASSFSPGLTTDTQYF
J: TRBJ1-6; size: .; D: TRBD1; V: TRBV28; DNA: TGTGCCAGCTTTGCTAGGGACAGACATAATTCACCCCTCCACTTT; CDR3: CASFARDRHNSPLHF
J: TRBJ1-1; size: .; D: .; V: TRBV27; DNA: TGTGCCAGCAGTTTATTGGGGCATACCTCTGAAGCTTTCTTT; CDR3: CASSLLGHTSEAFF
J: TRBJ1-4; size: .; D: TRBD1; V: TRBV27; DNA: TGTGCCAGCAGTTTAGGGACAGGGCGGGCTGAAAAACTGTTTTTT; CDR3: CASSLGTGRAEKLFF
J: TRBJ2-2; size: .; D: .; V: TRBV6-5; DNA: TGTGCCAGCAGCGGGGGTACCTACACCGGGGAGCTGTTTTTT; CDR3: CASSGGTYTGELFF
J: TRBJ1-6; size: .; D: .; V: TRBV27; DNA: TGTGCCAGCAGCTCGCCGTCTAGAGGAGATTCACCCCTCCACTTT; CDR3: CASSSPSRGDSPLHF
J: TRBJ1-1; size: .; D: .; V: TRBV29-1; DNA: TGCAGCGTTGCCTCGGGTCCGAAGACTGAAGCTTTCTTT; CDR3: CSVASGPKTEAFF
J: TRBJ1-2; size: .; D: .; V: TRBV7-8; DNA: TGTGCCAGCAGCTTAGTCCAGGGAGGCTATGGCTACACCTTC; CDR3: CASSLVQGGYGYTF
J: TRBJ2-7; size: .; D: .; V: TRBV30; DNA: TGTGCCTGGAGAGGGGTAGACGAGCAGTACTTC; CDR3: CAWRGVDEQYF
J: TRBJ2-3; size: .; D: TRBD2; V: TRBV6-1; DNA: TGTGCCAGCAGTGCCGGACTAGTTATCGCAGATACGCAGTATTTT; CDR3: CASSAGLVIADTQYF
J: TRBJ1-1; size: .; D: TRBD1; V: TRBV18; DNA: TGTGCCAGCTCACTGCAGCAACTACAGGGGGGGAACACTGAAGCTTTCTTT; CDR3: CASSLQQLQGGNTEAFF
J: TRBJ2-1; size: .; D: .; V: TRBV21-1; DNA: TGTGCCAGCAGCAGCTACGACAGGTGCAATGAGCAGTTCTTC; CDR3: CASSSYDRCNEQFF
J: TRBJ2-5; size: .; D: TRBD2; V: TRBV4-3; DNA: TGCGCCAGCAGCTCCCGATTAGCGGGGGCCGCCCCGGAGACCCAGTACTTC; CDR3: CASSSRLAGAAPETQYF
J: TRBJ1-3; size: .; D: TRBD1; V: TRBV6-1; DNA: TGTGCCAGCAGTGACCATCCGGGACAGGGTGCTGGAAACACCATATATTTT; CDR3: CASSDHPGQGAGNTIYF
J: TRBJ2-5; size: .; D: TRBD1; V: TRBV4-1; DNA: TGCGCCAGCAGCCGGGGACAGGGGAACCAAGAGACCCAGTACTTC; CDR3: CASSRGQGNQETQYF
J: TRBJ2-2; size: .; D: TRBD2; V: TRBV4-2; DNA: TGTGCCAGCAGCCAAATGGAGACTAGCGGTTACACCGGGGAGCTGTTTTTT; CDR3: CASSQMETSGYTGELFF
J: TRBJ2-1; size: .; D: .; V: TRBV4-3; DNA: TGCGCCAGCAGTAAAGTCTTCGGCAATGAGCAGTTCTTC; CDR3: CASSKVFGNEQFF
J: TRBJ1-4; size: .; D: .; V: TRBV7-8; DNA: TGTGCCAGCAGACCCTGGAGCAGCTATAATGAAAAACTGTTTTTT; CDR3: CASRPWSSYNEKLFF
J: TRBJ2-3; size: .; D: TRBD2; V: TRBV2; DNA: TGTGCCAGCAGAGCTCTAGCGGGGGTTCTTACAGATACGCAGTATTTT; CDR3: CASRALAGVLTDTQYF
J: TRBJ2-7; size: few; D: .; V: TRBV18; DNA: TGTGCCAGCTCACCACAGGCCACGGCGGGGGAGCAGTACTTC; CDR3: CASSPQATAGEQYF
J: TRBJ1-5; size: few; D: TRBD1; V: TRBV6-4; DNA: TGTGCCAGCAGTGAAGGGGGCGCGGGCCAGCCCCAGCATTTT; CDR3: CASSEGGAGQPQHF
J: TRBJ2-5; size: .; D: TRBD2; V: TRBV28; DNA: TGTGCCAGCAATAGCGGGAACCAAGAGACCCAGTACTTC; CDR3: CASNSGNQETQYF
J: TRBJ1-5; size: .; D: .; V: TRBV7-2; DNA: TGTGCCAGCAGCGAGAGGTGGGGTCAGGGAAGGCAGCCCCAGCATTTT; CDR3: CASSERWGQGRQPQHF
J: TRBJ2-2; size: .; D: .; V: TRBV11-3; DNA: TGTGCCAGCAGCTTAGACGGGAACACCGGGGAGCTGTTTTTT; CDR3: CASSLDGNTGELFF
J: TRBJ2-7; size: .; D: .; V: TRBV20-1; DNA: TGCAGTGCTAGAGTCTCCGAGCAGTACTTC; CDR3: CSARVSEQYF
J: TRBJ2-7; size: .; D: .; V: TRBV19; DNA: TGTGCCAGTAGTACTCCCCGGGACTGGAGCTCCTACGAGCAGTACTTC; CDR3: CASSTPRDWSSYEQYF
J: TRBJ1-1; size: .; D: TRBD1; V: TRBV7-3; DNA: TGTGCCAGCAGCCGACAGGGGAACACTGAAGCTTTCTTT; CDR3: CASSRQGNTEAFF
J: TRBJ2-4; size: .; D: .; V: TRBV19; DNA: TGTGCCAGTAGTATACCCCGGGACATTGAAGACATTCAGTACTTC; CDR3: CASSIPRDIEDIQYF
J: TRBJ1-5; size: .; D: .; V: TRBV4-1; DNA: TGCGCCATCTCCCCAGGCTTAAATCAGCCCCAGCATTTT; CDR3: CAISPGLNQPQHF
J: TRBJ1-2; size: .; D: .; V: TRBV6-4; DNA: TGTGCCAGCAGTGAGTCCCATAGTATATCGGACTATGGCTACACCTTC; CDR3: CASSESHSISDYGYTF
J: TRBJ1-5; size: .; D: .; V: TRBV19; DNA: TGTGCCAGTACCCCCTGGCAGGATCAGCCCCAGCATTTT; CDR3: CASTPWQDQPQHF
J: TRBJ2-7; size: .; D: .; V: TRBV7-9; DNA: TGTGCCAGCAGCCAGTACGACAGGGACTCCGAGCAGTACTTC; CDR3: CASSQYDRDSEQYF